The next 23 T cell receptor beta chains were all read from a single sample in a study of T cells in narcolepsy. Libraries were prepared by immunoSEQ multiplex PCR; TCRdb keeps only in-frame clonotypes and omits some of them. The sample lists 27,000 or so clones, 86% occurring once. The sample consisted of CD45RA- memory CD4+ T cells from PBMCs. These TCRs come from a human donor with narcolepsy.

V usage is TRBV10-1 and J usage is TRBJ2-1; 8 positions match TRBD2. This CDR3 has 16 amino acids. Germline assignment: CDR1 WNHNN and CDR2 SYGVQD (reference sequence). J gave up 4 bases and V 4 bases, and 9 bases lay outside the gene matches. CDR3 nucleotide sequence: TGCGCCAGCAGTGGTCGAGCGGGGGCCTCTTACAATGAGCAGTTCTTC. This codes for CASSGRAGASYNEQFF.

The chain joins TRBV5-1 to TRBJ2-7; D ambiguous. The CDR3 runs to 13 residues. Germline CDR1 and CDR2: SGHRS and YFSETQ. Deletions cut 0 bases from V and 6 bases from J, with 10 bases between. DNA for the CDR3: TGCGCCAGCAGCTTGGGCCACAAAGGCGAGCAGTACTTC. Translating it yields CASSLGHKGEQYF.

This rearrangement joins TRBV11-3 to TRBJ2-3, with a tentative D call TRBD1 (6 bases). CDR3 length equals 13 residues. The germline V gene encodes CDR1 SGHNT and CDR2 YENEEA. Trimming removed 5 bases at V and 5 bases at J, with 11 bases between. The CDR3 DNA reads TGTGCCAGCAGCACAGGGACCGAAGATACGCAGTATTTT. It encodes CASSTGTEDTQYF.

The genes are TRBV29-1 and TRBJ2-5; TRBD2 matches 9 bases. This CDR3 is built from 13 residues. CDR1 is SQVTM and CDR2 is ANQGSEA in the germline V gene. J gave up 4 bases and V 5 bases, and 5 bases lay outside the gene matches. DNA of the CDR3: TGCAGCGTTCCGGGACTAGCATCAGAGACCCAGTACTTC. Translation gives CSVPGLASETQYF.

The chain links TRBV6-1 to TRBJ1-6; D is uncertain. V was cut by 7 bases and J by 12 bases, with 13 bases left in between. Germline values: CDR1 MNHNS, CDR2 SASEGT. The length of the CDR3 is 12 residues. The CDR3 sequence: CASTAPVLPLHF. CDR3 coding DNA: TGTGCCAGCACGGCCCCCGTCTTACCCCTCCACTTT.

This chain connects TRBV5-6 to TRBJ2-7; D possibly corresponds to TRBD1 (6 bases). The germline gives CDR1 SGHDT, CDR2 YYEEEE. There are 14 residues in the CDR3. Deletions cut 2 bases from V and 1 base from J, with 10 bases between. DNA of the CDR3: TGTGCCAGCAGCTTACAGGGAGCGTCCTACGAGCAGTACTTC. Its protein is CASSLQGASYEQYF.

The chain is built from TRBV19 and TRBJ2-1; D is unresolved. This CDR3 is built from 13 residues. Trimming pared 4 bases from V and 5 bases from J, leaving 9 bases between. Looked up from germline, CDR1 is LNHDA and CDR2 is SQIVND (reference sequence). DNA of the CDR3: TGTGCCAGTAGTAAAAGGGATAACAATGAGCAGTTCTTC. Translating it yields CASSKRDNNEQFF.

The chain joins TRBV6-1 to TRBJ2-1, with TRBD1 matching over 10 bases. Germline CDR1 and CDR2: MNHNS and SASEGT. After removal of 6 bases from V and 6 bases from J, the junction contained 8 bases not matched to a gene. The CDR3 loop spans 15 amino acids. The CDR3 nucleotides are TGTGCCAGCAGGTCCGGGACAGGGGCCCGCAATGAGCAGTTCTTC. Translated: CASRSGTGARNEQFF.

The J gene is TRBJ1-2, the V gene TRBV7-2, with D hard to call. Germline V lookup: CDR1 SGHTA, CDR2 FQGNSA. The CDR3 consists of 14 residues. V was cut by 2 bases and J by 2 bases, with 9 bases left in between. For the CDR3, the DNA is TGTGCCAGCAGCTTAAATTGGGGAAACTATGGCTACACCTTC. Translation gives CASSLNWGNYGYTF.

The chain recombines TRBV28 with TRBJ2-5, with 10 bases identical to TRBD1. Germline loops: CDR1 MDHEN, CDR2 SYDVKM. The junction had 11 bases not matched to a gene; V was cut back by 4 bases and J by 9 bases. The CDR3 has 15 amino acids. The CDR3 protein is CASSSGTGAHTAQYF. The CDR3 coding sequence is TGTGCCAGCAGTTCGGGGACAGGGGCGCACACGGCCCAGTACTTC.

This clone was seen just once. V usage is TRBV9 and J usage is TRBJ2-5; 7 nucleotides line up with TRBD2. From germline, CDR1 is SGDLS and CDR2 YYNGEE. Losses at the gene ends were 4 bases for V and 2 bases for J; bases not matched to a gene: 5. The CDR3 is 14 amino acids. CDR3 loop: CASSSTGGQETQYF. The CDR3 region has the DNA TGTGCCAGCAGCTCCACGGGGGGACAAGAGACCCAGTACTTC. Full variable domain (rest looked up from reference TRBV9 and TRBJ2-5): DSGVTQTPKHLITATGQRVTLRCSPRSGDLSVYWYQQSLDQGLQFLIQYYNGEERAKGNILERFSAQQFPDLHSELNLSSLELGDSALYFCASSSTGGQETQYFGPGTRLLVL.

This clone turned up a few times. This sequence joins TRBV19 and TRBJ2-6; D is undetermined. This CDR3 spans 18 amino acids. The germline gives CDR1 LNHDA, CDR2 SQIVND (reference sequence). Trimming removed 2 bases at V and 4 bases at J, with 18 bases between. DNA of the CDR3: TGTGCCAGTAGTATAAGGAGTGGGGTAGGGAAGGGGGCCAACGTCCTGACTTTC. It codes for CASSIRSGVGKGANVLTF.

This clone was seen a few times. The V gene is TRBV19, the J gene TRBJ2-7; 9 positions agree with TRBD1. Unmatched junction bases numbered 4, after V lost 4 bases and J lost 3 bases. Per the germline V gene, CDR1 is LNHDA and CDR2 is SQIVND (reference sequence). The CDR3 has 14 amino acids. The CDR3 DNA is TGTGCCAGTAGTACGGGACAGGGTAGCTACGAGCAGTACTTC. Protein sequence: CASSTGQGSYEQYF.

V and J are TRBV6-1 and TRBJ2-2, with D unresolved. The CDR3 has 15 residues. V dropped 6 bases and J dropped 0 bases, with 11 bases sitting between them. The germline V gene encodes CDR1 MNHNS and CDR2 SASEGT. Written as DNA, the CDR3 is TGTGCCAGCAGCCTCGGACGGACGAACACCGGGGAGCTGTTTTTT. It translates to CASSLGRTNTGELFF.

V is TRBV5-1 and J is TRBJ2-5; TRBD2 matches at 15 bases. Germline CDR1 and CDR2: SGHRS and YFSETQ. J lost 1 base, V lost 4 bases, and 8 bases had no gene match. The CDR3 totals 18 residues. The chain's CDR3 is CASSPGTSGGTSQETQYF. The CDR3 bases are TGCGCCAGCAGCCCGGGGACTAGCGGGGGGACAAGCCAAGAGACCCAGTACTTC.

This chain uses TRBV29-1 with TRBJ2-2; D is possibly TRBD2 (7 bases). Germline CDR1 reads SQVTM; CDR2 reads ANQGSEA. V was clipped by 5 bases and J by 6 bases, with 13 bases between them. The CDR3 is 13 residues long. Here the CDR3 reads CSVLDGGPGELFF. The DNA of the CDR3 is TGCAGCGTTTTGGACGGGGGGCCCGGGGAGCTGTTTTTT.

J is TRBJ2-1 and V is TRBV27; 7 bases agree with TRBD1. The CDR3 length is 14 residues. Germline loops: CDR1 MNHEY, CDR2 SMNVEV (reference sequence). The ends lost 3 bases at V and 8 bases at J; junction bases unmatched: 7. CDR3 residues: CASSFDRVGDEQFF. CDR3 nucleotide sequence: TGTGCCAGCAGTTTCGACAGGGTCGGGGATGAGCAGTTCTTC.

Here the CDR3 reads CSVAGTSGDTDTQYF. The CDR3 DNA follows: TGCAGCGTTGCAGGGACTAGCGGGGACACAGATACGCAGTATTTT. The V and J genes are TRBV29-1 and TRBJ2-3, with 13 bases identical to TRBD2. CDR1 and CDR2 from the germline V gene are SQVTM and ANQGSEA. The V gene end was trimmed by 4 bases and the J gene end by 2 bases; junction bases not matched to a gene: 3. The CDR3 contains 15 residues.

This sequence joins TRBV20-1 and TRBJ1-2; the D is unclear. Per germline, CDR1 DFQATT and CDR2 SNEGSKA (reference sequence). There are 11 residues in the CDR3. CDR3 loop: CSASQMNGYTF. The CDR3 nucleotides are TGCAGCGCATCACAGATGAACGGCTACACCTTC.

Only one count was recorded for this clone. The chain recombines TRBV5-4 with TRBJ2-2, with TRBD1 matching 9 bases. Germline V gene lookup returns CDR1 SGHNT and CDR2 YYREEE (reference sequence). This CDR3 contains 15 residues. With V trimmed by 6 bases and J by 1 base, 4 bases remained unmatched. CDR3 region: CASTRQGGNTGELFF. Written as DNA, the CDR3 is TGTGCCAGCACAAGACAGGGGGGGAACACCGGGGAGCTGTTTTTT. Variable domain in full (rest from reference TRBV5-4 and TRBJ2-2): ETGVTQSPTHLIKTRGQQVTLRCSSQSGHNTVSWYQQALGQGPQFIFQYYREEENGRGNFPPRFSGLQFPNYSSELNVNALELDDSALYLCASTRQGGNTGELFFGEGSRLTVL.

The chain employs TRBV6-1 and TRBJ1-5; D remains unclear. Germline V gives CDR1 MNHNS, CDR2 SASEGT. V shed 3 bases and J shed 7 bases, with 13 bases lying between them. There are 14 residues in the CDR3. CDR3 protein: CASSDSGGGQPQHF. CDR3 DNA: TGTGCCAGCAGTGACTCGGGAGGTGGGCAGCCCCAGCATTTT.

CDR3: CASSSGTGPSTDTQYF. The CDR3 coding sequence is TGCGCCAGCAGCTCCGGGACAGGCCCTAGCACAGATACGCAGTATTTT. The chain carries TRBV5-1 and TRBJ2-3; 8 bases match TRBD1. The V segment lost 3 bases and the J segment 0 bases; nucleotides outside the gene matches: 6. There are 16 residues in the CDR3. The germline CDR1 and CDR2 sequences are SGHRS and YFSETQ. Complete variable domain (other parts from reference TRBV5-1 and TRBJ2-3): KAGVTQTPRYLIKTRGQQVTLSCSPISGHRSVSWYQQTPGQGLQFLFEYFSETQRNKGNFPGRFSGRQFSNSRSEMNVSTLELGDSALYLCASSSGTGPSTDTQYFGPGTRLTVL.

In its sample, this clone was seen once. V and J are TRBV10-3 and TRBJ2-5; D not certain. Deletions cut 6 bases from V and 1 base from J, with 12 bases between. The CDR3 is 14 amino acids. Germline V gene lookup returns CDR1 ENHRY and CDR2 SYGVKD. The CDR3 nucleotides are TGTGCCATCAGCCGTGGCTCAGGCCAAGAGACCCAGTACTTC. Translation: CAISRGSGQETQYF.